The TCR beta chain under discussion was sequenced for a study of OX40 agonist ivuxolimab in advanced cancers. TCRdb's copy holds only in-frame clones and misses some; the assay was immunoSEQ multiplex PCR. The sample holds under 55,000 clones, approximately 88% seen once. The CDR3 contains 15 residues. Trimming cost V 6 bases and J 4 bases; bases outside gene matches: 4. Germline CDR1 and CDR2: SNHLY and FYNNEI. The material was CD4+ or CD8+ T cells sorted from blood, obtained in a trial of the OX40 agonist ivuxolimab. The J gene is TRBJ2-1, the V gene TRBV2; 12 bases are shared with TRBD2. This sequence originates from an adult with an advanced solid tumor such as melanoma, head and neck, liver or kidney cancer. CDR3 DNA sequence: TGTGCCAGCAGACCCACTAGCGGGGGGTACAATGAGCAGTTCTTC. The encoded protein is CASRPTSGGYNEQFF.